The 27 T cell receptor beta chains below all came from one sample that was sequenced in a study of Ad26.COV2.S vaccination and SARS-CoV-2 variants. Method: immunoSEQ multiplex PCR; TCRdb's copy keeps in-frame clones and lacks some. The sample has 200,000 to 300,000 clones; around nine tenths are singletons. Documented treatment: roughly 19 received Ad26.COV2.S at low or high dose, single or two shots; roughly five received placebo; per-sample allocation not given. Sampling happened 63 days after the first vaccine or placebo injection. The specimen comprised peripheral blood, sampled in a trial of Ad26.COV2.S vaccine versus placebo. Every receptor here comes from a person aged 18-60 years who received the Ad26.COV2.S COVID-19 vaccine or a placebo.

This chain links TRBV19 with TRBJ2-6, with TRBD2 matching 9 bases. Germline CDR1 and CDR2: LNHDA and SQIVND (reference sequence). The CDR3 is made up of 18 amino acids. V shed 3 bases and J 0 bases; nucleotides not matched to a gene: 6. For the CDR3, the DNA is TGTGCCAGTAGTATCCCCGCTAGCGGGGCCTCTGGGGCCAACGTCCTGACTTTC. Translated: CASSIPASGASGANVLTF.

The chain recombines TRBV3-1 (or the pseudogene TRBV3-2) with TRBJ2-2; D gene ambiguous. The CDR3 loop spans 13 amino acids. The germline V and J ends were trimmed by 4 bases and 6 bases, with 9 bases remaining between them. In germline, CDR1 is LGHDT, CDR2 YNNKEL (reference sequence). The DNA for the CDR3 is TGTGCCAGCAGCCCCCTTGATCCCGGGGAGCTGTTTTTT. It yields the protein CASSPLDPGELFF.

V and J are TRBV28 and TRBJ2-5, with D perhaps being TRBD1 or TRBD2 (5 bases each). CDR1 and CDR2 (germline): MDHEN, SYDVKM. V was shortened by 4 bases and J by 2 bases, with 17 bases between the two germline ends. The CDR3 runs to 16 residues. The CDR3 here is CASSSGDGRNQETQYF. The CDR3 DNA sequence: TGTGCCAGCAGTTCCGGGGACGGTCGAAATCAAGAGACCCAGTACTTC.

The chain links TRBV7-8 to TRBJ2-7; 9 nucleotides line up with TRBD1. V lost 11 bases, J lost 0 bases, and 5 bases stayed unmatched. Germline CDR1 SGHVS, CDR2 FQNEAQ. The CDR3 totals 13 residues. The CDR3 DNA follows: TGTGCCGGGGGGACAGGGTTCTCCTACGAGCAGTACTTC. Translated, it gives CAGGTGFSYEQYF.

This clone was seen a few times. V and J are TRBV7-9 and TRBJ2-1; no clear D. This CDR3 has 13 amino acids. Germline V gene data show CDR1 as SEHNR and CDR2 as FQNEAQ (reference sequence). The V end lost 1 base, the J end lost 10 bases, and 11 bases lay between the germline ends. The CDR3 spells CASSLVWSYEQFF. CDR3 sequence (DNA): TGTGCCAGCAGCTTAGTCTGGTCCTACGAGCAGTTCTTC.

To note about this clone: Relative to the germline gene, one junction end is altered; a read error may explain this. V usage is TRBV19 and J usage is TRBJ2-1; TRBD2 is a possible D gene (5 bases). Germline loops: CDR1 LNHDA, CDR2 SQIVND (reference sequence). This CDR3 has 15 amino acids. CDR3 amino acids: CASSITSSSHNEQFF. The CDR3 bases are TGTGCCAGTAGTATAACGTCTAGCTCCCACAATGAGCAGTTCTTC.

This chain's CDR3 is CASSPIGELFF. The CDR3 DNA follows: TGTGCCAGCAGTCCCATCGGGGAGCTGTTTTTT. The V and J genes are TRBV6-2 or TRBV6-3 and TRBJ2-2; D gene unclear. The germline V gene has CDR1 MNHEY and CDR2 SVGEGT. This CDR3 has 11 amino acids. V lost 5 bases to trimming and J lost 7 bases, with 5 bases between them.

This chain links TRBV5-1 with TRBJ1-4; possible D gene TRBD1, 6 bases. This CDR3 has 15 amino acids. V was pared by 3 bases and J by 1 base, with 10 bases between. From germline, CDR1 is SGHRS and CDR2 YFSETQ. The CDR3 protein is CASSSDRLTNEKLFF. Here the CDR3 DNA reads TGCGCCAGCAGCTCTGACAGGTTAACTAATGAAAAACTGTTTTTT.

V is TRBV27 and J is TRBJ2-3; 14 bases agree with TRBD2. The CDR3 extends over 14 amino acids. The junction had 3 bases not matched to a gene; V was cut back by 9 bases and J by 4 bases. CDR1 is MNHEY and CDR2 is SMNVEV in the germline V gene (reference sequence). The CDR3 bases are TGTGCCAGTCGACTAGCGGGAGGGCCAGATACGCAGTATTTT. This encodes CASRLAGGPDTQYF.

The rearrangement links TRBV3-1 (or the pseudogene TRBV3-2) to TRBJ2-7, with D unclear. Germline CDR1 reads LGHDT; CDR2 reads YNNKEL (reference sequence). This CDR3 has 15 amino acids. Trimming removed 1 base from V and 0 bases from J, with 10 bases in between. The CDR3 spells CASSQGAHSSYEQYF. The CDR3, as DNA: TGTGCCAGCAGCCAAGGCGCACATAGCTCCTACGAGCAGTACTTC.

Comment on this clone: One end of the junction does not line up with germline, which may come from a read error. This rearrangement joins TRBV6-6 to TRBJ1-5, with a tentative D call TRBD1 (5 bases). Per the germline V gene, CDR1 is MNHNY and CDR2 is SVGAGI (reference sequence). The length of the CDR3 is 15 residues. CDR3 amino acids: CAGSYGTKGGQPQHF. The CDR3 DNA sequence: TGTGCCGGCAGTTACGGGACTAAGGGCGGTCAGCCCCAGCATTTT.

The chain employs TRBV10-3 and TRBJ2-2; 11 nucleotides agree with TRBD2. Germline CDR1 reads ENHRY; CDR2 reads SYGVKD. The CDR3 totals 15 residues. V shed 4 bases and J 3 bases; nucleotides not matched to a gene: 1. The CDR3 region has the DNA TGTGCCATCAGTGCTAGCGGGGGGTACACCGGGGAGCTGTTTTTT. This sequence encodes CAISASGGYTGELFF.

The rearrangement joins TRBV7-9 to TRBJ1-2, with TRBD1 matching 7 bases. CDR3 length: 15 residues. V dropped 3 bases and J dropped 6; count of bases not matched to a gene: 10. Germline loops: CDR1 SEHNR, CDR2 FQNEAQ (reference sequence). As DNA, the CDR3 is TGTGCCAGCAGCTTGCAGGCTGGACAGGATAATGGCTACACCTTC. Protein product: CASSLQAGQDNGYTF. Full variable domain (missing parts from reference TRBV7-9 and TRBJ1-2): DTGVSQNPRHKITKRGQNVTFRCDPISEHNRLYWYRQTLGQGPEFLTYFQNEAQLEKSRLLSDRFSAERPKGSFSTLEIQRTEQGDSAMYLCASSLQAGQDNGYTFGSGTRLTVV.

Details on this clone: It is likely a read error, because the conserved phenylalanine at the end of the CDR3 is missing. Because the CDR3's place on the DNA is in doubt, the DNA is left out and the CDR3 is given as listed by TCRdb. CDR3 sequence: CASSVKTGWS. V is TRBV11-3 and J is TRBJ2-7; TRBD1, as called in the table, went unchecked against the DNA. CDR1 and CDR2 (germline): SGHNT, YENEEA. The CDR3 is 10 amino acids long, termini counted.

The chain combines TRBV30 with TRBJ2-7; D call uncertain. This CDR3 is 16 amino acids long. CDR1 is GTSNPN, CDR2 SVGIG, per germline (reference sequence). V gave up 1 base and J gave up 0 bases, with 16 bases separating them. As DNA, the CDR3 is TGTGCCTGGAGTGGAAGAAGGTACCGGAGCTCCTACGAGCAGTACTTC. Translation gives CAWSGRRYRSSYEQYF.

The chain has TRBV5-1 and TRBJ2-1; 13 nucleotides align to TRBD2. The trim removed 4 bases at V and 2 bases at J, leaving 3 bases unmatched. The CDR3 sequence is 16 residues long. In germline, CDR1 is SGHRS, CDR2 YFSETQ. As DNA, the CDR3 is TGCGCCAGCAGCCCGGGACTAGCGGGGCCCTACAATGAGCAGTTCTTC. This translates into CASSPGLAGPYNEQFF.

The rearrangement uses TRBV5-1 and TRBJ1-1; perhaps TRBD1 as D (6 bases). Per germline, CDR1 SGHRS and CDR2 YFSETQ. The CDR3 is 15 residues long. The V end was cut by 2 bases, the J end by 2 bases, with 13 bases between. This CDR3 is CASSFFGGANTEAFF. The CDR3 nucleotides are TGCGCCAGCAGCTTTTTCGGGGGGGCTAACACTGAAGCTTTCTTT.

This rearrangement joins TRBV7-2 to TRBJ1-1; D perhaps matches TRBD1 (5 bases). V lost 8 bases to trimming and J lost 0 bases, with 13 bases between them. The CDR3 runs to 14 residues. Germline-derived CDR1 and CDR2 are SGHTA and FQGNSA. This CDR3 is CASAQGPMNTEAFF. The CDR3 nucleotides read TGTGCCAGCGCGCAGGGCCCCATGAACACTGAAGCTTTCTTT.

The rearrangement uses TRBV7-9 and TRBJ1-1; TRBD1 is a possible D gene (6 bases). The V end was cut by 4 bases, the J end by 0 bases, with 12 bases between. CDR1 SEHNR and CDR2 FQNEAQ come from the germline V gene (reference sequence). The CDR3 covers 15 residues. CDR3 in amino acids: CASSSYRVVNTEAFF. CDR3 DNA: TGTGCCAGCAGCTCGTACAGGGTAGTGAACACTGAAGCTTTCTTT.

The chain is built from TRBV18 and TRBJ2-7, with a weak D call TRBD1 (5 bases). CDR1 and CDR2 (germline): KGHSH, LQKENI. V shed 1 base and J shed 1 base, with 11 bases lying between them. The length of the CDR3 is 15 residues. The CDR3 nucleotides are TGTGCCAGCTCACCACAGGGGCGCAGTTCCTACGAGCAGTACTTC. The encoded protein is CASSPQGRSSYEQYF.

The V call is TRBV24-1, the J call TRBJ1-2; TRBD1 might be the D (6 bases). The CDR3 consists of 15 residues. Germline-derived CDR1 and CDR2 are KGHDR and SFDVKD. Trimming took off 1 base at V and 6 bases at J, with 14 bases between the two ends. The chain's CDR3 is CATSDFSRGEDGYTF. CDR3 bases: TGTGCCACCAGTGATTTCAGCAGGGGAGAGGATGGCTACACCTTC.

In this sample, this clone turned up a few times. This chain uses TRBV4-1 with TRBJ2-1; a possible D gene is TRBD2 (5 bases). CDR1 is MGHRA and CDR2 is YSYEKL in the germline V gene. This CDR3 has 16 residues. V gave up 0 bases and J gave up 3 bases, with 12 bases separating them. As DNA, the CDR3 is TGCGCCAGCAGCCAAGATCACGCGGGTCGCTACAATGAGCAGTTCTTC. Translating gives CASSQDHAGRYNEQFF.

The J gene is TRBJ2-7, the V gene TRBV19; 11 bases are a match to TRBD1. Germline CDR1 is LNHDA and CDR2 is SQIVND (reference sequence). The CDR3 length is 14 residues. Unmatched junction bases numbered 4, after V lost 5 bases and J lost 4 bases. The CDR3 sequence is CASSLGTGGYEQYF. CDR3 DNA sequence: TGTGCCAGTAGTCTCGGGACAGGGGGATACGAGCAGTACTTC.

The J gene is TRBJ1-4, the V gene TRBV29-1; D perhaps matches TRBD1 (6 bases). Per the germline V gene, CDR1 is SQVTM and CDR2 is ANQGSEA. Between the trimmed V and J ends, which lost 6 bases and 4 bases, there was a span of 12 bases. This CDR3 has 13 residues. The CDR3 region has the DNA TGCAGCGTGAGGGGGTTGGGTAATGAAAAACTGTTTTTT. Translating it yields CSVRGLGNEKLFF.

The V gene is TRBV4-3, the J gene TRBJ1-1; tentatively, D is TRBD1 (5 bases). CDR3 length equals 16 residues. V was trimmed by 3 bases and J by 1 base, leaving 15 bases between them. Germline V gene lookup returns CDR1 LGHNA and CDR2 YSLEER. The CDR3 is CASSHEPRAGNTEAFF. The CDR3 bases are TGCGCCAGCAGCCATGAACCCAGGGCAGGGAACACTGAAGCTTTCTTT.

The J gene is TRBJ2-1, the V gene TRBV6-1; D is unclear. Trimming took off 1 base at V and 0 bases at J, with 7 bases between the two ends. CDR1 is MNHNS and CDR2 is SASEGT in the germline V gene. The CDR3 runs to 15 residues. The CDR3 loop reads CASSEVLSSYNEQFF. In DNA, the CDR3 is TGTGCCAGCAGTGAAGTGTTAAGCTCCTACAATGAGCAGTTCTTC.

The CDR3 is CASSPTGGSDTQYF. Written as DNA, the CDR3 is TGTGCCAGCAGCCCCACGGGGGGGTCAGATACGCAGTATTTT. The V and J genes are TRBV7-8 and TRBJ2-3, with 8 bases matching TRBD2. Germline loops: CDR1 SGHVS, CDR2 FQNEAQ. The CDR3 length is 14 residues. The trim removed 5 bases at V and 4 bases at J, leaving 5 bases unmatched.